This T cell receptor (beta chain) was captured in a study of shared clonotypes between healthy human individuals. As for this clone: Its cognate antigen is unknown.

Naive CD8 cells lacked CD45RO, underwent positive selection for CCR7 and left out terminally differentiated effector memory CD45RA+ cells. Each donor was a Caucasian adult residing in Nashville, Tennessee. Germline V gene sequence: CDR1 SEHNR, CDR2 FQNEAQ (reference sequence). The V end lost 1 base, the J end lost 3 bases, and 4 bases lay between the germline ends. This CDR3 has 13 residues. Roughly 30,000 T cell genomes (approximately 180 ng DNA) went into each sorted-subset replicate. Clones were read by immunoSEQ multiplex PCR, and TCRdb kept only the in-frame ones, dropping some. The sample yields some 2 million clones, just under 95% seen once. The study's findings and limits: Though the depth was large, rarefaction showed that sorted-subset sequencing was incomplete.

The sequenced material came from naive CD8+ T cells sorted from blood. The source of this sequence is a man between 18 and 29 years old in good health. The V and J genes are TRBV7-9 and TRBJ1-5; no firm D call. The CDR3 here is CASSLEDNQPQHF. The CDR3 DNA sequence: TGTGCCAGCAGCTTAGAGGACAATCAGCCCCAGCATTTT.